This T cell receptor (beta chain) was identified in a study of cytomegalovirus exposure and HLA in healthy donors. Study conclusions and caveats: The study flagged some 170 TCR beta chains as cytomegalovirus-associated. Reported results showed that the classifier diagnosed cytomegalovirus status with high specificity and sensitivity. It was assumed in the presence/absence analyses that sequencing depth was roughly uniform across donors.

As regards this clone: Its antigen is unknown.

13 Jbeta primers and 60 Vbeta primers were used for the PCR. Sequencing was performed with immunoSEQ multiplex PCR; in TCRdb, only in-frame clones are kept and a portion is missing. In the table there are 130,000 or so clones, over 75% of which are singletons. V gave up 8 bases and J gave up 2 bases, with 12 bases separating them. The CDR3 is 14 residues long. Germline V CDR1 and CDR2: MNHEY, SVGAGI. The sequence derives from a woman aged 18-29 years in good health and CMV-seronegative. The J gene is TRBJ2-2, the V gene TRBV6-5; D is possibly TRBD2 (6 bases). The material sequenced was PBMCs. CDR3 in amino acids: CASRRRANTGELFF. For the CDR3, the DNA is TGTGCCAGCCGACGGAGGGCCAACACCGGGGAGCTGTTTTTT.